The 16 T cell receptor beta chains given below trace back to one sample, sequenced in a study of control samples from healthy donors and cancer patients. Method: immunoSEQ multiplex PCR; TCRdb's copy keeps in-frame clones and lacks some. The sample yields around 140,000 clones, about 89% seen once. The sequenced sample consisted of blood. The receptors here all came from a man between 18 and 35 years old in good health.

V usage is TRBV6-5 and J usage is TRBJ2-2, with D perhaps matching TRBD1 or TRBD2 (6 bases each). Trimming removed 8 bases at V and 7 bases at J, with 11 bases between. The CDR3 loop spans 12 amino acids. The germline CDR1 and CDR2 sequences are MNHEY and SVGAGI. The DNA for the CDR3 is TGTGCCAGCCCTGGAGGGGGCGGGGAGCTGTTTTTT. Protein: CASPGGGGELFF.

The chain is built from TRBV5-1 and TRBJ1-4; D not resolved. The CDR3 covers 16 residues. Germline CDR1 is SGHRS and CDR2 is YFSETQ. Between the trimmed V and J ends, which lost 0 bases and 6 bases, there was a span of 15 bases. CDR3 nucleotide sequence: TGCGCCAGCAGCTTGGACCGCCGGACCCGGGATGAAAAACTGTTTTTT. This encodes CASSLDRRTRDEKLFF. Full variable domain (remainder filled in from reference TRBV5-1 and TRBJ1-4): KAGVTQTPRYLIKTRGQQVTLSCSPISGHRSVSWYQQTPGQGLQFLFEYFSETQRNKGNFPGRFSGRQFSNSRSEMNVSTLELGDSALYLCASSLDRRTRDEKLFFGSGTQLSVL.

This clone appeared a single time. V gene TRBV30 combines with J gene TRBJ1-2, with 11 bases identical to TRBD1. The V gene end was trimmed by 5 bases and the J gene end by 7 bases; junction bases not matched to a gene: 6. The germline gives CDR1 GTSNPN, CDR2 SVGIG (reference sequence). CDR3 size: 13 residues. In DNA, the CDR3 is TGTGCCTGGTCCGGGACAGGGGGAGTTGGCTACACCTTC. Translation: CAWSGTGGVGYTF.

The chain uses TRBV28 and TRBJ2-2, with TRBD1 identical over 12 bases. CDR1 and CDR2 from the germline V gene are MDHEN and SYDVKM. This CDR3 has 16 amino acids. The V and J ends lost 5 bases and 6 bases, in that order; junction bases with no gene match: 7. Here the CDR3 reads CASSGAGTGGPGELFF. The CDR3 nucleotides are TGTGCCAGCAGTGGAGCCGGGACAGGGGGCCCCGGGGAGCTGTTTTTT.

This clone has a single count. The CDR3 region is CASSPRGEIVNTEAFF. The CDR3 DNA reads as TGTGCCAGCAGCCCCCGGGGGGAGATTGTGAACACTGAAGCTTTCTTT. J is TRBJ1-1 and V is TRBV6-6; maybe TRBD1 (5 bases). Germline CDR1 is MNHNY and CDR2 is SVGAGI (reference sequence). The V and J ends lost 6 bases and 0 bases respectively, with 17 bases between them. The CDR3 sequence is 16 residues long.

This clone was recorded a few times. The CDR3 nucleotides are TGTGCCACCAGCAGAGAACTAGCCGGGGGGGAGACCCAGTACTTC. Protein: CATSRELAGGETQYF. The chain has TRBV15 and TRBJ2-5, with 7 nucleotides matching TRBD2. From germline, CDR1 is LNHNV and CDR2 YYDKDF (reference sequence). This CDR3 is built from 15 residues. The junction had 6 bases not matched to a gene; V was cut back by 0 bases and J by 5 bases.

The chain joins TRBV10-3 to TRBJ1-5; D is undetermined. CDR3 length: 15 residues. V was pared by 3 bases and J by 7 bases, with 16 bases between. Germline assignment: CDR1 ENHRY and CDR2 SYGVKD. As DNA, the CDR3 is TGTGCCATCAGTGAAAATAGTGGGGTAATACAGCCCCAGCATTTT. Encoded protein: CAISENSGVIQPQHF.

V is TRBV5-6 and J is TRBJ1-2; a possible D gene is TRBD1 (6 bases). CDR1 and CDR2 from the germline V gene are SGHDT and YYEEEE. Trimming cost V 1 base and J 5 bases, with 12 bases left between them. CDR3 length: 14 residues. This CDR3 is CASSLNRVEYGYTF. Here the CDR3 DNA reads TGTGCCAGCAGCTTGAACAGGGTGGAATATGGCTACACCTTC.

V gene TRBV27 combines with J gene TRBJ2-7; D may be TRBD1 or TRBD2 (5 bases each). Trimming stripped 2 bases from V and 5 bases from J, with 10 bases between. CDR1 is MNHEY, CDR2 SMNVEV, per germline (reference sequence). CDR3 length: 13 residues. CDR3: CASSLTGPHEQYF. The CDR3 region has the DNA TGTGCCAGCAGTTTAACGGGACCCCACGAGCAGTACTTC.

This clone was counted once. V is TRBV6-5 and J is TRBJ1-2, with no clear D. Germline CDR1 MNHEY, CDR2 SVGAGI. V lost 4 bases and J lost 2, with 11 bases in between. CDR3 length: 14 residues. For the CDR3, the DNA is TGTGCCAGCAGTTTGAGGCTTCCCAACTATGGCTACACCTTC. As protein: CASSLRLPNYGYTF.

The chain carries TRBV6-6 and TRBJ1-1; TRBD1 agrees at 7 bases. CDR1 and CDR2 (germline): MNHNY, SVGAGI (reference sequence). The V segment lost 2 bases and the J segment 1 base; nucleotides outside the gene matches: 7. The CDR3 loop spans 16 amino acids. The CDR3 DNA reads as TGTGCCAGCAGTTACGGACAGGTAACAAGGAACACTGAAGCTTTCTTT. Amino acid sequence: CASSYGQVTRNTEAFF.

V gene TRBV7-3 combines with J gene TRBJ1-1; unclear D gene. Germline V gene lookup returns CDR1 SGHTA and CDR2 FQGTGA. The V and J ends lost 5 bases and 4 bases respectively, with 11 bases between them. The CDR3 contains 13 residues. The CDR3: CASSPTVGTEAFF. DNA of the CDR3: TGTGCCAGCAGCCCAACTGTTGGCACTGAAGCTTTCTTT.

The chain recombines TRBV28 with TRBJ2-3, with D unclear. The V and J ends lost 5 bases and 6 bases respectively, with 9 bases between them. This CDR3 region has 12 residues. Germline V CDR1 and CDR2: MDHEN, SYDVKM. CDR3 loop: CASSDIGDTQYF. The CDR3 nucleotides are TGTGCCAGCAGTGATATAGGGGATACGCAGTATTTT.

The genes are TRBV7-9 and TRBJ2-1; D tentatively reads TRBD1 or TRBD2 (5 bases each). The CDR3 loop spans 16 amino acids. Germline V CDR1 and CDR2: SEHNR, FQNEAQ (reference sequence). V lost 4 bases and J 1 base, leaving 14 bases between the germline ends. CDR3 in amino acids: CASSSQSWGSYNEQFF. DNA of the CDR3: TGTGCCAGCAGCTCTCAGTCCTGGGGGTCCTACAATGAGCAGTTCTTC. The whole variable domain, remainder taken from reference TRBV7-9 and TRBJ2-1, is DTGVSQNPRHKITKRGQNVTFRCDPISEHNRLYWYRQTLGQGPEFLTYFQNEAQLEKSRLLSDRFSAERPKGSFSTLEIQRTEQGDSAMYLCASSSQSWGSYNEQFFGPGTRLTVL.

V gene TRBV24-1 combines with J gene TRBJ1-2, with no clear D. CDR1 KGHDR and CDR2 SFDVKD come from the germline V gene. The CDR3 is 13 amino acids. The V end lost 4 bases, the J end lost 8 bases, and 13 bases lay between the germline ends. CDR3 DNA sequence: TGTGCCACCAGTGAATCACGGGCTAAGGGCTACACCTTC. This encodes CATSESRAKGYTF.

This clone is a singleton in its sample. The rearrangement uses TRBV7-2 and TRBJ2-3; perhaps D is TRBD1 or TRBD2 (5 bases each). Germline V gives CDR1 SGHTA, CDR2 FQGNSA. This CDR3 has 15 amino acids. V lost 1 base and J 2 bases, leaving 10 bases between the germline ends. In DNA, the CDR3 is TGTGCCAGCAGCTTAGTAGGGACGGTCACAGATACGCAGTATTTT. It is translated as CASSLVGTVTDTQYF.